The 9 T cell receptor beta chains listed next were all sequenced from one sample in a study of response to subunit inactivated influenza vaccine. TCRdb used MiXCR to reprocess the RT-PCR reads, holding one entry per CDR3 protein. The data hold a few hundred thousand distinct CDR3 sequences, with around a fifth observed a single time. Material: PBMCs from blood, obtained 21 months after vaccination. The receptor set was obtained from a man in his fifties or sixties who received an inactivated influenza vaccine.

This clonotype was detected only a few times. The chain has TRBV28 and TRBJ2-3; 9 positions match TRBD2. This CDR3 is 14 amino acids long. Trimming took 3 bases from V and 7 from J; bases not matched to a gene: 5. Germline V CDR1 and CDR2: MDHEN, SYDVKM. CDR3 region: CASSFSSGAYTQYF. The CDR3 DNA is TGTGCCAGCAGTTTCTCTAGCGGGGCCTATACGCAGTATTTT.

Many counts were recorded for this clonotype. The chain is built from TRBV15 and TRBJ1-4; D is unclear. Germline V CDR1 and CDR2: LNHNV, YYDKDF (reference sequence). This CDR3 contains 13 residues. The V gene lost 0 bases and the J gene lost 6 bases, with 5 bases spanning the gap. This chain's CDR3 is CATSRDSDEKLFF. The DNA of the CDR3 is TGTGCCACCAGCAGAGATTCAGATGAAAAACTGTTTTTT.

This chain joins TRBV18 and TRBJ1-2; 10 bases line up with TRBD1. Germline V CDR1 and CDR2: KGHSH, LQKENI. V lost 3 bases to trimming and J lost 8 bases; unmatched junction nucleotides: 9. The CDR3 is 15 amino acids. In DNA form, the CDR3 reads TGTGCCAGCTCACCCCAGGACAGGGGGGGAGGCGGCTACACCTTC. Translation: CASSPQDRGGGGYTF.

This clonotype was counted a few times. The V and J genes are TRBV4-1 and TRBJ1-6, with unresolved D. The V end lost 0 bases, the J end lost 6 bases, and 9 bases lay between the germline ends. Germline-derived CDR1 and CDR2 are MGHRA and YSYEKL. The CDR3 runs 15 residues. As DNA, the CDR3 is TGCGCCAGCAGCCAAGACCTTCCGACTAATTCACCCCTCCACTTT. Translating gives CASSQDLPTNSPLHF.

The chain uses TRBV5-1 and TRBJ2-5; 8 bases map to TRBD1. V trimming: 5 bases; J trimming: 3 bases; junction bases outside the gene matches: 3. This CDR3 contains 13 residues. Per the germline V gene, CDR1 is SGHRS and CDR2 is YFSETQ. As DNA, the CDR3 is TGCGCCAGCAGATCGGGACAGGAAGAGACCCAGTACTTC. This sequence encodes CASRSGQEETQYF.

The table lists this clonotype with many counts. This sequence joins TRBV15 and TRBJ1-2, with 11 bases aligning to TRBD1. With V trimmed by 1 base and J by 4 bases, 8 bases remained unmatched. The CDR3 is 17 amino acids. Per the germline V gene, CDR1 is LNHNV and CDR2 is YYDKDF (reference sequence). This chain's CDR3 is CATSRGDRGWPVYGYTF. The DNA of the CDR3 is TGTGCCACCAGCAGAGGGGACAGGGGGTGGCCTGTCTATGGCTACACCTTC. Together with reference TRBV15 and TRBJ1-2, the CDR3 gives the full variable domain: DAMVIQNPRYQVTQFGKPVTLSCSQTLNHNVMYWYQQKSSQAPKLLFHYYDKDFNNEADTPDNFQSRRPNTSFCFLDIRSPGLGDTAMYLCATSRGDRGWPVYGYTFGSGTRLTVV.

The V call is TRBV9, the J call TRBJ1-1; a possible D gene is TRBD1 (6 bases). Looked up from germline, CDR1 is SGDLS and CDR2 is YYNGEE. Deletions cut 1 base from V and 1 base from J, with 11 bases between. The CDR3 sequence is 15 residues long. The CDR3 region is CASSVLGGANTEAFF. CDR3 coding DNA: TGTGCCAGCAGCGTACTGGGGGGCGCGAACACTGAAGCTTTCTTT. Drawing the rest from reference TRBV9 and TRBJ1-1, the complete variable domain is DSGVTQTPKHLITATGQRVTLRCSPRSGDLSVYWYQQSLDQGLQFLIQYYNGEERAKGNILERFSAQQFPDLHSELNLSSLELGDSALYFCASSVLGGANTEAFFGQGTRLTVV.

This clonotype turned up a few times. This chain joins TRBV6-1 and TRBJ1-2, with D possibly matching TRBD1 (6 bases). The CDR3 spans 15 residues. V was cut by 7 bases and J by 4 bases, with 19 bases left in between. CDR1 is MNHNS, CDR2 SASEGT, per germline. The CDR3 bases are TGTGCCAGCACTAGGGGGGGAGGTGGACCCTATGGCTACACCTTC. This encodes CASTRGGGGPYGYTF.

This clonotype showed up just a few times. This rearrangement joins TRBV6-2 or TRBV6-3 to TRBJ2-1; D is unclear. Looked up from germline, CDR1 is MNHEY and CDR2 is SVGEGT. With 5 bases removed from V and 0 bases from J, the gap between germline ends came to 8 bases. The CDR3 totals 14 residues. CDR3 amino acids: CASSPQSSYNEQFF. As DNA, the CDR3 is TGTGCCAGCAGTCCTCAAAGCTCCTACAATGAGCAGTTCTTC.